The present TCR beta chain was sequenced within a study of cytomegalovirus exposure and HLA in healthy donors. Study-wide results and caveats: Under in vitro conditions, a few CMV-associated chains were confirmed as specific for CMV antigens.

About this clone itself: Its antigen remains unidentified.

Germline V gene sequence: CDR1 SEHNR, CDR2 FQNEAQ (reference sequence). Trimming removed 6 bases at V and 4 bases at J, with 12 bases between. The CDR3 loop spans 13 amino acids. In the PCR, 60 Vbeta and 13 Jbeta primers were used. Sequencing used immunoSEQ multiplex PCR; TCRdb keeps in-frame clones, though not all of them. The sample lists about 120,000 clones; around 80% were seen once. V and J are TRBV7-9 and TRBJ1-2, with TRBD1 as a possible D gene (6 bases). What was sequenced was PBMCs. This clonotype was sampled from a female donor in good health and CMV-seronegative. This CDR3 reads CASREGVGYGYTF. CDR3 DNA sequence: TGTGCCAGCAGAGAGGGGGTTGGCTATGGCTACACCTTC.